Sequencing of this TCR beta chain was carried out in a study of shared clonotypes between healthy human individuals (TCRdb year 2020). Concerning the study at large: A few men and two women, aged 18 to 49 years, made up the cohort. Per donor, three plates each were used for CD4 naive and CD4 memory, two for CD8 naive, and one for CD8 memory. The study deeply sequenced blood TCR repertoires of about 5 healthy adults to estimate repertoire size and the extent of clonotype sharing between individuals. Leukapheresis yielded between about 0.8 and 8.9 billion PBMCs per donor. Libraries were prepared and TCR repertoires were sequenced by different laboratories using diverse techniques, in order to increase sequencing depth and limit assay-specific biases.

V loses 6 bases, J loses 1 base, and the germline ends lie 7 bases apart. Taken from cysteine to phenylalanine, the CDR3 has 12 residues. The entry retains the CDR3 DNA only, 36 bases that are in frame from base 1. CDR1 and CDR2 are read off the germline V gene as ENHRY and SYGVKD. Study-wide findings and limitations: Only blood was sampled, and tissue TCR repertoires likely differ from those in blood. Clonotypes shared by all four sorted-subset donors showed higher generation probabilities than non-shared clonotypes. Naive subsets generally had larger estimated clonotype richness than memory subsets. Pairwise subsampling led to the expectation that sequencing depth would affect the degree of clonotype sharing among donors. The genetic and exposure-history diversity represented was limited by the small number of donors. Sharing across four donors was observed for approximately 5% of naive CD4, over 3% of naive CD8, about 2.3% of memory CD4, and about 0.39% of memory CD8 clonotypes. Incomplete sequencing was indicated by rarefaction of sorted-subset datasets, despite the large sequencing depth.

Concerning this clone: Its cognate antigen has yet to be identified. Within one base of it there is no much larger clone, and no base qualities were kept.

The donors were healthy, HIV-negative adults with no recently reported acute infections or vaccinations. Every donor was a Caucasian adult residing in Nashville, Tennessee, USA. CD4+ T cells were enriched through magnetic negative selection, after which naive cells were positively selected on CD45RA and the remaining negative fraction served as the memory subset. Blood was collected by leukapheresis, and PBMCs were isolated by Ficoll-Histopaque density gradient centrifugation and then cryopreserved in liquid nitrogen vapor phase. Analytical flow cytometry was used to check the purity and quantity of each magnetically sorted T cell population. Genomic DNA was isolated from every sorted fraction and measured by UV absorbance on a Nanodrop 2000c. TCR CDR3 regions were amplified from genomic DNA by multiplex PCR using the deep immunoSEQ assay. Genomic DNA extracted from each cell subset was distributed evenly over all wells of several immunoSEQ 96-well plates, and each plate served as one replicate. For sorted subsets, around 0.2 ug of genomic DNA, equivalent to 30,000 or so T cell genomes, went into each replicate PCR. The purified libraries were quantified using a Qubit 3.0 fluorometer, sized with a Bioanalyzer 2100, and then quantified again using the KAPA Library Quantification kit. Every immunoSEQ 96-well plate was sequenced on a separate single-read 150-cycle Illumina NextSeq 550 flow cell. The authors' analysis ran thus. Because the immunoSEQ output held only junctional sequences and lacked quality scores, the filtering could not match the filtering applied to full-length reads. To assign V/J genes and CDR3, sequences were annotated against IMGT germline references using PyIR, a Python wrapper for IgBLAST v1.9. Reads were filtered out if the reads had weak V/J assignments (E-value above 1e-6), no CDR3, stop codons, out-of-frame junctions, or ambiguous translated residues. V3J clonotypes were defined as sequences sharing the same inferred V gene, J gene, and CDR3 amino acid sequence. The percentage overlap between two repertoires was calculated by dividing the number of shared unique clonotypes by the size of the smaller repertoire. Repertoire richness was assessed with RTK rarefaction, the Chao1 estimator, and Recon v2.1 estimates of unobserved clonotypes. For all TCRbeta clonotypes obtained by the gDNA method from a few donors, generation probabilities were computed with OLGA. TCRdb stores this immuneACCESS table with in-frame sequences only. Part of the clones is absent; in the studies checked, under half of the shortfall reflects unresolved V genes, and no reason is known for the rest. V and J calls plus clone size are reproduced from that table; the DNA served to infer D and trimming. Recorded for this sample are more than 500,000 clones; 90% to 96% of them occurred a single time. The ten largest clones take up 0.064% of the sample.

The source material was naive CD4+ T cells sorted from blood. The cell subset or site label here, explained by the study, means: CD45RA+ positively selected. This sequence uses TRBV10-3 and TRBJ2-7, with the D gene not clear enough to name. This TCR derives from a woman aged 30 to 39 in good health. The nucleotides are TGTGCCATCAGCCCCGTATCCTACGAGCAGTACTTC. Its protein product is CAISPVSYEQYF.